This entry is about one T cell receptor (beta chain). Germline V gene lookup returns CDR1 MGHRA and CDR2 YSYEKL. V was pared by 4 bases and J by 8 bases, with 12 bases between. This CDR3 region has 13 residues. These data are taken from a study of neoadjuvant nivolumab and ipilimumab in lung cancer. Profiling relied on immunoSEQ multiplex PCR, and the TCRdb table lists in-frame clones only, not all of them. The table lists some 30,000 clones, 90% of them singletons. This chain links TRBV4-1 with TRBJ2-1; no clear D gene. This clonotype was sampled from an adult with non-small cell lung cancer. The sample in question was peripheral blood, obtained after neoadjuvant nivolumab, alone or with ipilimumab, at or shortly before surgery. The CDR3 loop reads CASSRRLEDEQFF. In DNA form, the CDR3 reads TGCGCCAGCAGCCGCCGCCTCGAGGATGAGCAGTTCTTC.